The 10 T cell receptor beta chains reported below all come from one sample, sequenced in a study of shared clonotypes between healthy human individuals. Produced via immunoSEQ multiplex PCR; TCRdb's table is partial and in-frame only. The sample shows about 1.1 million clones, 70% to 80% of them seen only once. Sequencing used memory CD4+ T cells from PBMCs. The subset: CD45RA-negative fraction. These receptors were obtained from a man in his late teens or twenties in good health. Some clones in this sample may be carry-over from other donors' samples.

The rearrangement uses TRBV29-1 and TRBJ2-1, with 7 bases aligning to TRBD1. CDR1 is SQVTM, CDR2 ANQGSEA, per germline. J gave up 0 bases and V 6 bases, and 5 bases lay outside the gene matches. This CDR3 spans 14 amino acids. The CDR3 DNA is TGCAGCGTCGAGAGGGGGCTCTCCTACAATGAGCAGTTCTTC. Its protein is CSVERGLSYNEQFF.

This rearrangement joins TRBV5-1 to TRBJ1-5; D remains ambiguous. Trimming removed 0 bases from V and 4 bases from J, with 11 bases in between. Germline V CDR1 and CDR2: SGHRS, YFSETQ. CDR3 length: 15 amino acids. CDR3 loop: CASSLGYGINQPQHF. As DNA, the CDR3 is TGCGCCAGCAGCTTGGGTTACGGAATTAATCAGCCCCAGCATTTT.

This clone was counted between two and nine times. The V gene is TRBV5-5, the J gene TRBJ1-1; no definite D call. Trimming took off 1 base at V and 1 base at J, with 8 bases between the two ends. Germline V gene lookup returns CDR1 SGHKS and CDR2 YYEKEE (reference sequence). The CDR3 runs to 14 residues. In DNA, the CDR3 is TGTGCCAGCAGCTTGAGGGTGGGGAACACTGAAGCTTTCTTT. Amino acids: CASSLRVGNTEAFF.

V usage is TRBV27 and J usage is TRBJ1-5; D not certain. Per the germline V gene, CDR1 is MNHEY and CDR2 is SMNVEV (reference sequence). CDR3 size: 13 residues. Trimming removed 3 bases at V and 6 bases at J, with 9 bases between. The DNA of the CDR3 is TGTGCCAGCAGTTTTACCAAGGGTCAGCCCCAGCATTTT. It encodes CASSFTKGQPQHF.

V gene TRBV5-1 combines with J gene TRBJ1-4; perhaps TRBD1 as D (6 bases). The germline V gene encodes CDR1 SGHRS and CDR2 YFSETQ. This CDR3 spans 15 amino acids. V was trimmed by 4 bases and J by 8 bases, leaving 18 bases between them. The CDR3 DNA follows: TGCGCCAGCAGCCTGCTCGAAGGGGGAGGGGAAAAACTGTTTTTT. This sequence encodes CASSLLEGGGEKLFF.

The chain links TRBV18 to TRBJ1-2; unclear D gene. CDR1 and CDR2 (germline): KGHSH, LQKENI. The CDR3 extends over 15 amino acids. V was clipped by 2 bases and J by 0 bases, with 10 bases between them. The CDR3 sequence: CASSPTRLANYGYTF. CDR3 coding DNA: TGTGCCAGCTCACCAACGCGGCTAGCTAACTATGGCTACACCTTC.

This clone was picked up a small number of times. The chain employs TRBV28 and TRBJ1-5, with D unresolved. CDR3 size: 12 residues. Trimming removed 6 bases at V and 7 bases at J, with 10 bases between. Germline-derived CDR1 and CDR2 are MDHEN and SYDVKM. The CDR3 sequence: CASSSSIQPQHF. The DNA of the CDR3 is TGTGCCAGCAGCTCGAGTATCCAGCCCCAGCATTTT.

V gene TRBV11-2 combines with J gene TRBJ2-3, with 9 bases fitting TRBD2. The germline CDR1 and CDR2 sequences are SGHAT and FQNNGV. Losses at the gene ends were 5 bases for V and 15 bases for J; bases not matched to a gene: 12. The CDR3 is made up of 13 amino acids. The chain's CDR3 is CASSLNIAGDFYF. As DNA, the CDR3 is TGTGCCAGCAGCCTCAATATAGCGGGAGACTTCTATTTT. The entire variable domain, with the rest obtained from reference TRBV11-2 and TRBJ2-3, is as follows: EAGVAQSPRYKIIEKRQSVAFWCNPISGHATLYWYQQILGQGPKLLIQFQNNGVVDDSQLPKDRFSAERLKGVDSTLKIQPAKLEDSAVYLCASSLNIAGDFYFGPGTRLTVL.

Points on this clone: The sample carries other DNA sequences with the same CDR3. V is TRBV18 and J is TRBJ1-2; 8 bases are a match to TRBD1. Trimming cost V 0 bases and J 4 bases; bases outside gene matches: 4. Germline V gene sequence: CDR1 KGHSH, CDR2 LQKENI. The CDR3 is 15 residues long. Here the CDR3 DNA reads TGTGCCAGCTCACCACCGGGACAGGCGGGCTATGGCTACACCTTC. Protein product: CASSPPGQAGYGYTF.

The V call is TRBV11-2, the J call TRBJ2-3; possibly TRBD2 for D (6 bases). Germline CDR1 is SGHAT and CDR2 is FQNNGV. The V and J ends lost 5 bases and 8 bases respectively, with 32 bases between them. This CDR3 has 19 residues. The CDR3, as DNA: TGTGCCAGCAGCCTAGGGCGGGGTACAAGTGACGGGGCTAAGGGTACGCAGTATTTT. Residues: CASSLGRGTSDGAKGTQYF.